This T cell receptor beta chain was obtained from a study of blood T cells in healthy people across ages. Together with a sample-barcoded 5' primer, a J-beta primer mix was included in a second PCR lasting about 6 to 11 cycles. Each sample provided no less than 2.5 million CDR3-containing paired-end reads. TCRdb re-derived calls from the 5' RACE reads in MiXCR, one entry per CDR3 protein. The sample contains approximately 780,000 distinct CDR3 sequences, 20% to 30% of which appear only once. The V and J ends lost 2 bases and 4 bases, in that order; junction bases with no gene match: 7. This CDR3 comprises 15 residues. Germline values: CDR1 MDHEN, CDR2 SYDVKM. The same sample was also studied in work on T cells of mothers and their children.

The chain carries TRBV28 and TRBJ1-2, with TRBD1 identical over 7 bases. The material sequenced was blood. The sequence derives from a boy younger than 18 in good health. The CDR3 loop is CASSLARTGPYGYTF. The CDR3 region has the DNA TGTGCCAGCAGTTTAGCCCGGACAGGCCCCTATGGCTACACCTTC.